This T cell receptor (beta chain) is from a study of OX40 agonist ivuxolimab in advanced cancers. Across the whole study: The study enrolled dose-escalation patients with hepatocellular carcinoma, melanoma, renal cell or head and neck cancer.

Profiled with immunoSEQ multiplex PCR; TCRdb holds only in-frame clones, not every one. The sample yields 35,000 to 55,000 clones, 80% seen once. Germline V gives CDR1 MDHEN, CDR2 SYDVKM. The CDR3 is made up of 14 amino acids. V lost 10 bases to trimming and J lost 6 bases; unmatched junction nucleotides: 9. Whole-study results and caveats: In the expanded peripheral T cells, antigen specificity was never determined. CD4+ and CD8+ T cells in blood underwent clonal expansion by week 6 at 0.1 to 3.0 mg/kg.

About this clone itself: Its antigen remains unknown.

This receptor was identified in an adult with an advanced solid tumor such as melanoma, head and neck, liver or kidney cancer. This specimen consisted of CD4+ or CD8+ T cells sorted from blood, obtained in a trial of the OX40 agonist ivuxolimab. The rearrangement uses TRBV28 and TRBJ2-2; 9 positions match TRBD1. This chain's CDR3 is CATKPGQGAGELFF. The CDR3 bases are TGTGCCACCAAACCGGGACAGGGTGCCGGGGAGCTGTTTTTT.